The next 11 T cell receptor beta chains were all read from a single sample in a study of blood T cell repertoires in COVID-19 (TCRdb year 2020). The library relied on the immunoSEQ multiplex PCR assay. TCRdb limited this immuneACCESS table to in-frame rearrangements with V and J called. A share of clones is missing; checked studies link under half to unresolved V genes, and the rest is unexplained. The sample records roughly 52,000 clones, roughly four fifths of which are singletons. Around 10% of the sample lies in the top ten. Sequences were obtained from peripheral blood. The source is a man older than 75 with COVID-19, enrolled during active disease.

The V and J genes are TRBV28 and TRBJ2-3; TRBD2 matches 9 bases. The CDR3 runs 16 residues. Unmatched junction bases numbered 6, after V lost 4 bases and J lost 1 base. Per germline, CDR1 MDHEN and CDR2 SYDVKM. In nucleotides, the CDR3 is TGTGCCAGCAGTTCGCTAGCGGGGATACGCACAGATACGCAGTATTTT. Encoded protein: CASSSLAGIRTDTQYF.

The gene calls are TRBV28 and TRBJ1-4; 8 bases align to TRBD1. Unmatched junction bases numbered 4, after V lost 6 bases and J lost 4 bases. CDR1 is MDHEN and CDR2 is SYDVKM in the germline V gene. The CDR3 spans 14 residues. CDR3 region: CASSHRGGNEKLFF. The DNA of the CDR3 is TGTGCCAGCAGCCACAGGGGGGGTAATGAAAAACTGTTTTTT.

J is TRBJ2-5 and V is TRBV5-1, with D perhaps TRBD1 (6 bases). Between the trimmed V and J ends, which lost 3 bases and 4 bases, there was a span of 16 bases. CDR3 length equals 15 residues. Germline-derived CDR1 and CDR2 are SGHRS and YFSETQ. The CDR3 region is CASSSPQGPPETQYF. The CDR3 nucleotides are TGCGCCAGCAGCTCCCCACAGGGACCCCCAGAGACCCAGTACTTC.

J is TRBJ1-5 and V is TRBV7-2; D not resolved. Trimming pared 5 bases from V and 4 bases from J, leaving 6 bases between. The CDR3 runs to 12 residues. Germline CDR1 is SGHTA and CDR2 is FQGNSA. The CDR3 region is CASSLQNQPQHF. CDR3 in DNA: TGTGCCAGCAGCCTGCAGAATCAGCCCCAGCATTTT. Complete variable domain (other parts from reference TRBV7-2 and TRBJ1-5): GAGVSQSPSNKVTEKGKDVELRCDPISGHTALYWYRQSLGQGLEFLIYFQGNSAPDKSGLPSDRFSAERTGGSVSTLTIQRTQQEDSAVYLCASSLQNQPQHFGDGTRLSIL.

This clone has a handful of counts. The genes are TRBV10-3 and TRBJ1-4; D may be TRBD1 (6 bases). The CDR3 sequence is 17 residues long. Germline V gene lookup returns CDR1 ENHRY and CDR2 SYGVKD. Trimming cost V 3 bases and J 3 bases, with 17 bases left between them. The CDR3: CAISDPSTGQANEKLFF. The DNA of the CDR3 is TGTGCCATCAGTGACCCTTCGACAGGTCAGGCTAATGAAAAACTGTTTTTT.

The chain recombines TRBV28 with TRBJ2-3; 10 bases line up with TRBD1. Per the germline V gene, CDR1 is MDHEN and CDR2 is SYDVKM. V lost 5 bases and J lost 8; bases outside the gene matches: 7. There are 14 residues in the CDR3. The CDR3 spells CASSPGTGERTQYF. Written as DNA, the CDR3 is TGTGCCAGCAGTCCCGGGACAGGGGAGCGTACGCAGTATTTT.

This chain joins TRBV27 and TRBJ1-4; tentatively, D is TRBD1 (5 bases). The germline gives CDR1 MNHEY, CDR2 SMNVEV (reference sequence). This CDR3 is built from 12 residues. V lost 3 bases and J 8 bases, leaving 7 bases between the germline ends. CDR3 in DNA: TGTGCCAGCAGTTTCCAGGGCGAAAAACTGTTTTTT. This translates into CASSFQGEKLFF.

This clone was recorded a few times. The chain couples TRBV10-3 to TRBJ1-2; D remains unclear. V lost 0 bases and J lost 0, with 14 bases in between. Germline assignment: CDR1 ENHRY and CDR2 SYGVKD. This CDR3 contains 17 residues. The CDR3 sequence: CAISESLGGLPNYGYTF. The DNA for the CDR3 is TGTGCCATCAGTGAGTCCCTGGGCGGGTTACCTAACTATGGCTACACCTTC.

The V call is TRBV7-2, the J call TRBJ2-1; 7 positions match TRBD1. The CDR3 runs to 16 residues. Germline V gives CDR1 SGHTA, CDR2 FQGNSA. Trimming removed 1 base from V and 5 bases from J; junction bases left unmatched: 8. The CDR3 bases are TGTGCCAGCAGCTTAGGAATAACAGGGGCTCACAATGAGCAGTTCTTC. Its translation is CASSLGITGAHNEQFF.

The chain recombines TRBV12-3 or TRBV12-4 with TRBJ1-1; D gene unclear. The CDR3 runs 12 residues. The germline V and J ends were trimmed by 4 bases and 5 bases, with 8 bases remaining between them. CDR3 bases: TGTGCCAGCAGTTCGGGGTATACTGAAGCTTTCTTT. Translating gives CASSSGYTEAFF.

CDR3 in DNA: TGTGCCAGCAGTTATTCCGGGACAGGGCTCAATCAGCCCCAGCATTTT. The encoded protein is CASSYSGTGLNQPQHF. J is TRBJ1-5 and V is TRBV6-2 or TRBV6-3; 9 bases map to TRBD1. The germline gives CDR1 MNHEY, CDR2 SVGEGT. The CDR3 contains 16 residues. Losses at the gene ends were 3 bases for V and 3 bases for J; bases not matched to a gene: 6.